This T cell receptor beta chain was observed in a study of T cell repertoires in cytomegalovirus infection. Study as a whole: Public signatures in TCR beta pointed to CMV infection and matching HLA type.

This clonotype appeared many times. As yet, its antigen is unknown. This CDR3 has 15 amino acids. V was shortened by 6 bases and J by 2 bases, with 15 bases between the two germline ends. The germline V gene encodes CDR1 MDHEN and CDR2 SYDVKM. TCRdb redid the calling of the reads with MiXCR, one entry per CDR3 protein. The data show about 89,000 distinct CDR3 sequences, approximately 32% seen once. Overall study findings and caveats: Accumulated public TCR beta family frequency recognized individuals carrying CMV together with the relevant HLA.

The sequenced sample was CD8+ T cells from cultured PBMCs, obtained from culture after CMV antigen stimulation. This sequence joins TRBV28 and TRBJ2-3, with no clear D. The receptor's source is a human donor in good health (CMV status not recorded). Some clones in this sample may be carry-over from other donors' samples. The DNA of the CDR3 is TGTGCCAGCAGCCAAAGGATAAAATCCACAGATACGCAGTATTTT. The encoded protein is CASSQRIKSTDTQYF.